This entry lists 10 T cell receptor beta chains sequenced from one sample in a study of shared clonotypes between healthy human individuals. Generated by immunoSEQ multiplex PCR, the TCRdb table keeps only in-frame clones and is missing some. This sample has over a million clones; approximately 76% occur once, and the top ten carry 1.4% to 1.5%. Input material: memory CD4+ T cells sorted from blood. Subset meaning: CD45RA-negative fraction. The receptors originated from a man between 18 and 29 years old in good health.

The rearrangement links TRBV7-9 to TRBJ1-6, with a possible D match to TRBD1 (5 bases). The CDR3 extends over 14 amino acids. Germline-derived CDR1 and CDR2 are SEHNR and FQNEAQ (reference sequence). Trimming took off 5 bases at V and 7 bases at J, with 12 bases between the two ends. This CDR3 reads CASSRDLVNSPLHF. DNA of the CDR3: TGTGCCAGCAGCCGGGACCTCGTGAATTCACCCCTCCACTTT.

In this sample, this clone turned up once. V is TRBV4-2 and J is TRBJ1-3; 8 bases are a match to TRBD1. The CDR3 loop spans 15 amino acids. The J segment lost 1 base and the V segment lost 6 bases, leaving 5 bases of the junction unmatched. Germline V gene sequence: CDR1 LGHNA, CDR2 YNFKEQ. The CDR3 DNA reads as TGTGCCAGCAGTGAGACAGGGGTTTCTGGAAACACCATATATTTT. Its protein product is CASSETGVSGNTIYF.

The V and J genes are TRBV2 and TRBJ2-3; unclear D gene. This CDR3 has 14 residues. Germline values: CDR1 SNHLY, CDR2 FYNNEI. V was clipped by 4 bases and J by 2 bases, with 10 bases between them. This chain's CDR3 is CASSGVQITDTQYF. The DNA of the CDR3 is TGTGCCAGCAGTGGTGTACAGATCACAGATACGCAGTATTTT.

This clone came up many times. This chain links TRBV5-1 with TRBJ2-3, with D hard to call. Germline V gene sequence: CDR1 SGHRS, CDR2 YFSETQ. This CDR3 has 14 amino acids. V shed 0 bases and J shed 2 bases, with 7 bases lying between them. The CDR3 is CASSLAKNTDTQYF. DNA for the CDR3: TGCGCCAGCAGCTTGGCCAAGAACACAGATACGCAGTATTTT.

The J gene is TRBJ1-2, the V gene TRBV28; tentative D call: TRBD1 (5 bases). CDR1 is MDHEN, CDR2 SYDVKM, per germline. CDR3 length equals 13 residues. The V and J ends lost 2 bases and 2 bases respectively, with 6 bases between them. The CDR3 region has the DNA TGTGCCAGCAGTTTAAACAGGAACTATGGCTACACCTTC. Translation: CASSLNRNYGYTF.

The chain couples TRBV4-3 to TRBJ1-6, with TRBD1 matching 10 bases. CDR3 length: 15 amino acids. In germline, CDR1 is LGHNA, CDR2 YSLEER. V shed 4 bases, J shed 8 bases, and the junction held 5 bases outside the gene matches. CDR3 sequence: CASSRAGTGDSPLHF. The CDR3, as DNA: TGCGCCAGCAGCCGAGCCGGGACAGGGGATTCACCCCTCCACTTT.

The chain recombines TRBV18 with TRBJ2-1, with 13 bases that match TRBD2. The CDR3 loop spans 16 amino acids. After removal of 3 bases from V and 6 bases from J, the junction contained 5 bases not matched to a gene. The germline V gene has CDR1 KGHSH and CDR2 LQKENI. CDR3 DNA sequence: TGTGCCAGCTCACCCCAAGGACTAGCGGGAGTCAATGAGCAGTTCTTC. Encoded protein: CASSPQGLAGVNEQFF.

To note about this clone: One base separates it from a far larger clone, so it is likely a read error. The V call is TRBV6-4, the J call TRBJ2-2; no clear D. Germline lookup yields CDR1 MRHNA and CDR2 SNTAGT. V lost 3 bases to trimming and J lost 3 bases, with 2 bases between them. This CDR3 spans 12 amino acids. CDR3 in DNA: TGTGCCAGCAGTGAGGACACCGGGGAGCTGTTTTTT. Its translation is CASSEDTGELFF.

V usage is TRBV5-5 and J usage is TRBJ2-3, with 8 bases that match TRBD2. Germline assignment: CDR1 SGHKS and CDR2 YYEKEE (reference sequence). The CDR3 is made up of 15 amino acids. The junction had 3 bases not matched to a gene; V was cut back by 3 bases and J by 0 bases. DNA for the CDR3: TGTGCCAGCAGCTCCCCTAGCGGGAGCACAGATACGCAGTATTTT. Its translation is CASSSPSGSTDTQYF. The full variable domain, in which reference TRBV5-5 and TRBJ2-3 provide the parts outside the CDR3, is DAGVTQSPTHLIKTRGQQVTLRCSPISGHKSVSWYQQVLGQGPQFIFQYYEKEERGRGNFPDRFSARQFPNYSSELNVNALLLGDSALYLCASSSPSGSTDTQYFGPGTRLTVL.

The rearrangement uses TRBV14 and TRBJ1-1; no clear D. CDR3 size: 13 residues. Germline V gene data show CDR1 as SGHDN and CDR2 as FVKESK. V lost 4 bases, J lost 3 bases, and 9 bases lay in between. CDR3: CASSLQWDTEAFF. As DNA, the CDR3 is TGTGCCAGCAGCCTTCAGTGGGACACTGAAGCTTTCTTT.